This T cell receptor beta chain was recovered during a study of cytomegalovirus exposure and HLA in healthy donors. On the study more broadly: The 110 or so validation repertoires, a later analysis reported, used the same platform as the 666 first-cohort repertoires.

This CDR3 has 16 amino acids. Study-wide points: Listed as cytomegalovirus-associated were 150 or so TCR beta chains. Whilst most TCR sequences proved rare, a subset of public TCRs occurred across many donors.

In the case of this clone: What it binds is unknown.

The donors were members of the validation cohort comprising roughly 130 subjects, separate from the roughly 730-subject first cohort. Using immunoSEQ multiplex PCR, the repertoire was profiled, and TCRdb retains in-frame clones only, with some absent. The sample records 100,000 to 150,000 clones, 85% to 90% being singletons. The rearrangement joins TRBV21-1 to TRBJ1-2; the table's D call of TRBD1 was not tested on the DNA. TRBV21-1 is classified as a pseudogene. The sequenced sample was PBMCs. The receptor was isolated from a woman between 18 and 29 years old in good health and CMV-seronegative. CDR3 region: CASRYEVGTGGFGYTF. Written as DNA, the CDR3 is TGTGCCAGCAGATATGAAGTAGGGACAGGGGGTTTTGGCTACACCTTC.